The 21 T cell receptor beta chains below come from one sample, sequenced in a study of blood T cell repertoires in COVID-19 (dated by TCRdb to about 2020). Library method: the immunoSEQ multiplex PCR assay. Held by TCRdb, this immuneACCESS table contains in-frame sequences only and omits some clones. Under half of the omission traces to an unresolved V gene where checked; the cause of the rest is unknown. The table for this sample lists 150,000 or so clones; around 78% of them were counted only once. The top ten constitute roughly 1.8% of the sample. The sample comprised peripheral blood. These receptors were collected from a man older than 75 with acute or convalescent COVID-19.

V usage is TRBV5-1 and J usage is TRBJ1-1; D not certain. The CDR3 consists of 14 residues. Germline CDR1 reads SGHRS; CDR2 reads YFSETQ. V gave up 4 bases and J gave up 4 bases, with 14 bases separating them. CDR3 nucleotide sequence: TGCGCCAGCAGCCTTAGTTCCGCAGGCACTGAAGCTTTCTTT. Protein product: CASSLSSAGTEAFF.

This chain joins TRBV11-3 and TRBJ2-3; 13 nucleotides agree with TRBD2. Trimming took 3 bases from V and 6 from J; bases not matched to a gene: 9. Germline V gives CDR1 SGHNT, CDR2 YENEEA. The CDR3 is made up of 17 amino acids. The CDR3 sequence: CASSLMSGLAGQDTQYF. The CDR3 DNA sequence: TGTGCCAGCAGCTTGATGTCGGGACTAGCGGGGCAGGATACGCAGTATTTT.

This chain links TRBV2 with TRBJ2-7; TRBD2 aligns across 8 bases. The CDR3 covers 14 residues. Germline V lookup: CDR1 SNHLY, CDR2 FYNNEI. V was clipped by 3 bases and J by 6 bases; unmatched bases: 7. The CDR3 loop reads CASSEGLGPFEQYF. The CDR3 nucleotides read TGTGCCAGCAGTGAGGGACTAGGGCCATTCGAGCAGTACTTC.

This CDR3 is CASSLGFGGEAFF. Written as DNA, the CDR3 is TGTGCCAGCAGTTTGGGATTCGGGGGAGAAGCTTTCTTT. The V and J genes are TRBV12-3 or TRBV12-4 and TRBJ1-1; D perhaps matches TRBD1 (5 bases). The CDR3 loop spans 13 amino acids. V shed 3 bases and J shed 8 bases, with 13 bases lying between them.

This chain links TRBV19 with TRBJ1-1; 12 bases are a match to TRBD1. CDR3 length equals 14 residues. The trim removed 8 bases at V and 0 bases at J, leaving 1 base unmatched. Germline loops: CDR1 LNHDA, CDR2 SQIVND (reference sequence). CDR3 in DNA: TGTGCCAGTGGGGACAGGGGGCTGAACACTGAAGCTTTCTTT. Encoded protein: CASGDRGLNTEAFF.

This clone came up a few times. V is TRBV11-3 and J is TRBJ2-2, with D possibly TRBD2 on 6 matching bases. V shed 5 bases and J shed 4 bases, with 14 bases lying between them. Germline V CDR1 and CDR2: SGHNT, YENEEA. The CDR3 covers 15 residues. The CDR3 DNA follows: TGTGCCAGCAGCCTGGAGGGGCCGCGCACCGGGGAGCTGTTTTTT. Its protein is CASSLEGPRTGELFF.

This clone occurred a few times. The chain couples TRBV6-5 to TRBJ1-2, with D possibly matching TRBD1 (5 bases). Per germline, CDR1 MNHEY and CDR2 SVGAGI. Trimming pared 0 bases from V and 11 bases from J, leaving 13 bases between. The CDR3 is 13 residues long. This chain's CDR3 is CASSYSGLRGYTF. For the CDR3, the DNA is TGTGCCAGCAGTTACTCGGGGCTAAGGGGTTACACCTTC.

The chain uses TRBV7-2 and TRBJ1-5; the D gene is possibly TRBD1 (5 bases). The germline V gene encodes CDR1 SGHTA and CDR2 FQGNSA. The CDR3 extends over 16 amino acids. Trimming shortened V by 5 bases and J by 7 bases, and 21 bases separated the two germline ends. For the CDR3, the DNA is TGTGCCAGCAGCCCCCGCCGGGCAACGGGGGAACAGCCCCAGCATTTT. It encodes CASSPRRATGEQPQHF.

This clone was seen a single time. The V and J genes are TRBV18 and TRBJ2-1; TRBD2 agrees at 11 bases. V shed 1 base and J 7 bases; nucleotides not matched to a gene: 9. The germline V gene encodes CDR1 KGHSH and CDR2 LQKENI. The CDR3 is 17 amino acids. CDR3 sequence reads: CASSPQELAGVRNEQFF. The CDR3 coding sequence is TGTGCCAGCTCACCACAAGAACTAGCGGGGGTTCGAAATGAGCAGTTCTTC.

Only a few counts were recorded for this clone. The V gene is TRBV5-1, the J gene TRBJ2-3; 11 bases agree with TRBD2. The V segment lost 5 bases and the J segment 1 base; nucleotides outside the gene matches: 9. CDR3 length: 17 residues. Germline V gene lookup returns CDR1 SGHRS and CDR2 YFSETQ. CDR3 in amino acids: CASSYGTSGLRTDTQYF. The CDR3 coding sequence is TGCGCCAGCAGTTATGGGACTAGCGGACTTCGCACAGATACGCAGTATTTT.

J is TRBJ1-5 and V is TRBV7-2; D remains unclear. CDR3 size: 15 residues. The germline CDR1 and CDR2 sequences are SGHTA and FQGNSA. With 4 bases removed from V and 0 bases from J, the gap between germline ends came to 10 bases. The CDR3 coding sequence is TGTGCCAGCAGCTCCCGCGCGAATAGCAATCAGCCCCAGCATTTT. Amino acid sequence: CASSSRANSNQPQHF.

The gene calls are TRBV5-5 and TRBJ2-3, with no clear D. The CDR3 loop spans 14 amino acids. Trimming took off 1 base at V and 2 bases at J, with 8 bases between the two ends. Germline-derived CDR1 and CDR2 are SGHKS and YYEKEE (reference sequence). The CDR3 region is CASSLQRITDTQYF. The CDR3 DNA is TGTGCCAGCAGCTTGCAGCGAATCACAGATACGCAGTATTTT.

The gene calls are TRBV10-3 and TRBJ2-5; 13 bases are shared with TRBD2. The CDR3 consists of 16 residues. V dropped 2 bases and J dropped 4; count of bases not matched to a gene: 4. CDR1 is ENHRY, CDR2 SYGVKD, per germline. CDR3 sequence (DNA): TGTGCCATCAGTGAGACTAGCGGGGGGGCCATAGAGACCCAGTACTTC. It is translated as CAISETSGGAIETQYF.

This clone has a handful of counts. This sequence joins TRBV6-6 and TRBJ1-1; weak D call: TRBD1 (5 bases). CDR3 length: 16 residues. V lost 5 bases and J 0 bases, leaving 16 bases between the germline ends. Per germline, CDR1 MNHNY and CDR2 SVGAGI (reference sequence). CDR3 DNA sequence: TGTGCCAGCAGTACCCCTCAGGGTCGCCTGAACACTGAAGCTTTCTTT. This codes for CASSTPQGRLNTEAFF.

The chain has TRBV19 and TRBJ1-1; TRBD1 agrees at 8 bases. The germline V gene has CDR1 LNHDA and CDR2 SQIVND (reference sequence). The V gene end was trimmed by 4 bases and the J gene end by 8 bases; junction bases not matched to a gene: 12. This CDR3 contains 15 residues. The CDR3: CASSTGGLAAREAFF. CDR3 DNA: TGTGCCAGTAGTACAGGGGGCCTAGCCGCTAGGGAAGCTTTCTTT.

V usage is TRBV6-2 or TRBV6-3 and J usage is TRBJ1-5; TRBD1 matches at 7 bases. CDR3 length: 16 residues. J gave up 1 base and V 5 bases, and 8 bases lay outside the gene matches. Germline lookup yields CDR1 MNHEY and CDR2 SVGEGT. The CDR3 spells CASSRTGVGSNQPQHF. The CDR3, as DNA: TGTGCCAGCAGTCGCACAGGGGTAGGAAGCAATCAGCCCCAGCATTTT.

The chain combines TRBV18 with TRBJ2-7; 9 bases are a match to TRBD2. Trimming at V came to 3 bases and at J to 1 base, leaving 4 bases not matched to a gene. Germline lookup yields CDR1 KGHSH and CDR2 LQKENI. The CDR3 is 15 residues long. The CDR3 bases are TGTGCCAGCTCACCGAGCGGGGGGCCTTCCTACGAGCAGTACGTC. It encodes CASSPSGGPSYEQYV.

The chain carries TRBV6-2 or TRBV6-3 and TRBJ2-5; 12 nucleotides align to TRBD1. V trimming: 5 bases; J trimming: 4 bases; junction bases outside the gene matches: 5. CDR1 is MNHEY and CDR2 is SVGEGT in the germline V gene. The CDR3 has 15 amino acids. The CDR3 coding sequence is TGTGCCAGCAGTACGGGACAGGGGGCCGGAGAGACCCAGTACTTC. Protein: CASSTGQGAGETQYF.

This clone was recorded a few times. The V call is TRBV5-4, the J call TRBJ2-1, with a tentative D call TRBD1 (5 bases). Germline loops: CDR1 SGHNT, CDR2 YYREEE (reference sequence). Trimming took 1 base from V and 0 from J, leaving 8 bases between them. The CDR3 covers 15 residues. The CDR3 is CASSLQGSSYNEQFF. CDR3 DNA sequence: TGTGCCAGCAGCTTGCAGGGAAGCTCCTACAATGAGCAGTTCTTC.

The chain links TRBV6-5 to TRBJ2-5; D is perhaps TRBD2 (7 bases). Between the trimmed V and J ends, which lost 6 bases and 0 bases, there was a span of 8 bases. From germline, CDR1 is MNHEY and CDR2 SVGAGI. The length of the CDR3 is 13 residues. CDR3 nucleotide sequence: TGTGCCAGCAGGGGGGGGCACCAAGAGACCCAGTACTTC. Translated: CASRGGHQETQYF.

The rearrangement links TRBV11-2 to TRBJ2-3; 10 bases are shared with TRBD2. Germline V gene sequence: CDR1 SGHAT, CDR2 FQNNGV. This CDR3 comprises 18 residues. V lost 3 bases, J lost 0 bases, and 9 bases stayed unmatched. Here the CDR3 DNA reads TGTGCCAGCAGCTTGGTTCTAGCGGGGGAAACTAGCACAGATACGCAGTATTTT. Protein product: CASSLVLAGETSTDTQYF.